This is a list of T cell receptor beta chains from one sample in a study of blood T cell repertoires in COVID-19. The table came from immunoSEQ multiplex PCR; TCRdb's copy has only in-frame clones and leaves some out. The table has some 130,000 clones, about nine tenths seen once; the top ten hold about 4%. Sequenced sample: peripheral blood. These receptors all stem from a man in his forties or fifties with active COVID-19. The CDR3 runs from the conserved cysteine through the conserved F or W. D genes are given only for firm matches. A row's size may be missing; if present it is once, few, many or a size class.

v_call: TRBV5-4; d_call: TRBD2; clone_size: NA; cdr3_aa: CASSLTSGGQETQYF
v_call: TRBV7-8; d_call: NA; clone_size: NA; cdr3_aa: CASSLAPTGNNQPQHF
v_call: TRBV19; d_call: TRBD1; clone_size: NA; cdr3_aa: CASSRDRASQKLFF
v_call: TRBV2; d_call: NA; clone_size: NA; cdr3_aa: CASRPWESEAFF
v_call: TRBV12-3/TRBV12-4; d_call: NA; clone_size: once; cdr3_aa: CASSRDIYGYTF
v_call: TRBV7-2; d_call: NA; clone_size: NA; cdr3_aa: CASSVTGNGSLLHF
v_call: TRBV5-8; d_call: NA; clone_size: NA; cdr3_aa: CASSLGQGLAYGYTF
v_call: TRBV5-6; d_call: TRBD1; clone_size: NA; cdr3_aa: CASSFQSGGYQPQHF
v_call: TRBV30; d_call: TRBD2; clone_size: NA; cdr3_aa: CAWSVLAGMGDTQYF
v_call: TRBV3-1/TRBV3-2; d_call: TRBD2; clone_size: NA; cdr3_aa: CASSQGTSGVLETQYF
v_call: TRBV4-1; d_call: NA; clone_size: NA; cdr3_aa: CASSQNTGLPYEQYF
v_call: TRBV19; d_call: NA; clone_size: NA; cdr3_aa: CASSIGGGAVYNEQFF
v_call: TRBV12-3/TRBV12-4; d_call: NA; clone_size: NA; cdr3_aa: CASTLDLLKEQFF
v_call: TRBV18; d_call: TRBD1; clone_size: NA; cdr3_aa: CASSLTDAGQSNTEAFF
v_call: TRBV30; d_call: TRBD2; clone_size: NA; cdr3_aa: CAWSRAGLYEQFF
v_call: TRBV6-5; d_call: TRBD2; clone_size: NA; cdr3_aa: CASNRLASRTDTQYF
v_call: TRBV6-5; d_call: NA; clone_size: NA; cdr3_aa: CASRSGLSTDTQYF
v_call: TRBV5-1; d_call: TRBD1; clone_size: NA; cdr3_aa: CASSPGTGYGTEAFF
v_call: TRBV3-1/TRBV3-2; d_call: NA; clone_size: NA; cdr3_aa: CASSHYQETQYF
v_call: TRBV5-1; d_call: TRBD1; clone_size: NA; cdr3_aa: CASSRDRGSGELFF
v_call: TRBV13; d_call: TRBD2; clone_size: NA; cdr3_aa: CASSLDDSGADTQYF
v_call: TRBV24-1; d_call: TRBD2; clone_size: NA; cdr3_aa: CATSDPGTSGRAGETQYF